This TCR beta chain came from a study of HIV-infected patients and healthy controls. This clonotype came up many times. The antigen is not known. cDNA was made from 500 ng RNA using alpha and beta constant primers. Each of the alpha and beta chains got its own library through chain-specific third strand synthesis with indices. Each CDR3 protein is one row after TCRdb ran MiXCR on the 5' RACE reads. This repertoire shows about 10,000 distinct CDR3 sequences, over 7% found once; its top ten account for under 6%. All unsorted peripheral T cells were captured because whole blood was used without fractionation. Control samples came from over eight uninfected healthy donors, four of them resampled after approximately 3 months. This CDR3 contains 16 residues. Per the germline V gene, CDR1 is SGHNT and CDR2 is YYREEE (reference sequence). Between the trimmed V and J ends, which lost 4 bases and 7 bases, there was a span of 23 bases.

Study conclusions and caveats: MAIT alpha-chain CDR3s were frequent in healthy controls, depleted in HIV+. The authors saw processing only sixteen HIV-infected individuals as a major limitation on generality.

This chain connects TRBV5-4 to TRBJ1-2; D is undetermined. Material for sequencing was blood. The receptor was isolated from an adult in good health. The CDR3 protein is CASSPSDFNQGRGYTF. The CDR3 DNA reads TGTGCCAGCAGCCCCTCCGACTTTAACCAAGGACGTGGCTACACCTTC.